The 23 T cell receptor beta chains below all came from one sample that was sequenced in a study of PD-1 blockade in classical Hodgkin lymphoma. Profiling relied on immunoSEQ multiplex PCR, and the TCRdb table lists in-frame clones only, not all of them. The table lists about 41,000 clones, around three quarters of them singletons, with around 22% in the top ten. Every one of the patients relapsed after autologous stem cell transplantation (brentuximab vedotin exposure was variable). This sample comprised peripheral blood mononuclear cells (PBMCs), obtained at baseline. These receptors were collected from a human donor with classical Hodgkin lymphoma.

The gene calls are TRBV28 and TRBJ2-3; TRBD2 aligns across 9 bases. Trimming at V came to 6 bases and at J to 4 bases, leaving 5 bases not matched to a gene. The length of the CDR3 is 14 residues. CDR1 and CDR2 (germline): MDHEN, SYDVKM. CDR3 DNA sequence: TGTGCCAGCAGACCCAGGACTAGCGCAGATACGCAGTATTTT. It translates to CASRPRTSADTQYF.

V gene TRBV7-9 combines with J gene TRBJ2-7, with TRBD1 matching 7 bases. V shed 4 bases, J shed 3 bases, and the junction held 12 bases outside the gene matches. This CDR3 contains 16 residues. CDR1 and CDR2 (germline): SEHNR, FQNEAQ (reference sequence). CDR3 coding DNA: TGTGCCAGCAGCTCCCCATATGGGACAGACCGCTACGAGCAGTACTTC. Translated, it gives CASSSPYGTDRYEQYF.

This clone came up once. The junction shows a germline mismatch at one end, possibly a read error. The J gene is TRBJ2-7, the V gene TRBV2; 10 bases fit TRBD2. CDR1 and CDR2 from the germline V gene are SNHLY and FYNNEI. The CDR3 runs 14 residues. CDR3 coding DNA: TGTGCCAGCAGGGAAGCGGGAGGGCCCTACGAGCAGTACTTC. Its translation is CASREAGGPYEQYF.

This clone was recorded a few times. The chain employs TRBV19 and TRBJ1-1, with no clear D. The V end was cut by 3 bases, the J end by 1 base, with 6 bases between. Germline CDR1 is LNHDA and CDR2 is SQIVND (reference sequence). This CDR3 comprises 13 residues. This CDR3 is CASSIYANTEAFF. In DNA, the CDR3 is TGTGCCAGTAGTATCTACGCGAACACTGAAGCTTTCTTT. Complete variable domain (other parts from reference TRBV19 and TRBJ1-1): DGGITQSPKYLFRKEGQNVTLSCEQNLNHDAMYWYRQDPGQGLRLIYYSQIVNDFQKGDIAEGYSVSREKKESFPLTVTSAQKNPTAFYLCASSIYANTEAFFGQGTRLTVV.

This chain uses TRBV30 with TRBJ2-7; D is unclear. Per germline, CDR1 GTSNPN and CDR2 SVGIG (reference sequence). Trimming stripped 2 bases from V and 2 bases from J, with 10 bases between. This CDR3 spans 13 amino acids. The CDR3 sequence: CAWSPPLTYEQYF. The CDR3 DNA sequence: TGTGCCTGGAGTCCCCCTCTGACCTACGAGCAGTACTTC.

This clone has just a few counts. This chain uses TRBV28 with TRBJ2-3; the D is unclear. Deletions cut 0 bases from V and 3 bases from J, with 7 bases between. The V gene's germline CDR1 is MDHEN and CDR2 SYDVKM. The CDR3 length is 14 residues. The CDR3 loop reads CASSLWVGTDTQYF. CDR3 nucleotide sequence: TGTGCCAGCAGTTTATGGGTGGGGACAGATACGCAGTATTTT.

The chain carries TRBV30 and TRBJ1-5, with D tentatively TRBD1 (6 bases). Germline values: CDR1 GTSNPN, CDR2 SVGIG (reference sequence). There are 13 residues in the CDR3. V was shortened by 5 bases and J by 4 bases, with 12 bases between the two germline ends. In nucleotides, the CDR3 is TGTGCCTGGGGCGGGGGCGCGAATCAGCCCCAGCATTTT. Translation gives CAWGGGANQPQHF.

This clone appeared a few times. The rearrangement joins TRBV19 to TRBJ2-3; possible D gene TRBD2, 5 bases. Germline V lookup: CDR1 LNHDA, CDR2 SQIVND (reference sequence). V was shortened by 7 bases and J by 3 bases, with 11 bases between the two germline ends. The CDR3 contains 13 residues. The CDR3 bases are TGTGCCAGTACCTCAGAGGGAACAGATACGCAGTATTTT. Residues: CASTSEGTDTQYF. Together with reference TRBV19 and TRBJ2-3, the CDR3 gives the full variable domain: DGGITQSPKYLFRKEGQNVTLSCEQNLNHDAMYWYRQDPGQGLRLIYYSQIVNDFQKGDIAEGYSVSREKKESFPLTVTSAQKNPTAFYLCASTSEGTDTQYFGPGTRLTVL.

V and J are TRBV19 and TRBJ2-7; 8 bases are shared with TRBD1. Germline V gives CDR1 LNHDA, CDR2 SQIVND (reference sequence). The J segment lost 0 bases and the V segment lost 6 bases, leaving 7 bases of the junction unmatched. The CDR3 covers 15 residues. DNA of the CDR3: TGTGCCAGTAGCATACCGGGACAGGTCTCCTACGAGCAGTACTTC. It specifies CASSIPGQVSYEQYF. Drawing the rest from reference TRBV19 and TRBJ2-7, the complete variable domain is DGGITQSPKYLFRKEGQNVTLSCEQNLNHDAMYWYRQDPGQGLRLIYYSQIVNDFQKGDIAEGYSVSREKKESFPLTVTSAQKNPTAFYLCASSIPGQVSYEQYFGPGTRLTVT.

The J gene is TRBJ2-5, the V gene TRBV6-1; 10 bases fit TRBD1. CDR1 is MNHNS, CDR2 SASEGT, per germline. V lost 4 bases and J lost 5; bases outside the gene matches: 16. CDR3 length equals 18 residues. Written as DNA, the CDR3 is TGTGCCAGCAGTGCTAAAAGGGACAGGGGCCGCCCGGCGGAGACCCAGTACTTC. Encoded protein: CASSAKRDRGRPAETQYF.

V usage is TRBV7-8 and J usage is TRBJ2-5; maybe TRBD1 (6 bases). This CDR3 is 13 amino acids long. Trimming pared 5 bases from V and 11 bases from J, leaving 18 bases between. CDR1 and CDR2 from the germline V gene are SGHVS and FQNEAQ. CDR3 coding DNA: TGTGCCAGCAGCCCCAACAGGGTGACCCTTCAGTACTTC. This translates into CASSPNRVTLQYF.

The chain couples TRBV18 to TRBJ1-1; 11 bases line up with TRBD1. Germline CDR1 is KGHSH and CDR2 is LQKENI. This CDR3 has 18 amino acids. V was clipped by 3 bases and J by 3 bases; unmatched bases: 12. The CDR3 protein is CASSPLRPGQGVDTEAFF. The CDR3 coding sequence is TGTGCCAGCTCACCCCTAAGACCGGGACAGGGGGTAGACACTGAAGCTTTCTTT.

The chain couples TRBV5-4 to TRBJ2-7, with a tentative D call TRBD2 (7 bases). The CDR3 spans 14 residues. V was shortened by 2 bases and J by 2 bases, with 11 bases between the two germline ends. CDR1 SGHNT and CDR2 YYREEE come from the germline V gene (reference sequence). CDR3 DNA: TGTGCCAGCAGCTTTAGGGGGGGTACCTACGAGCAGTACTTC. Protein sequence: CASSFRGGTYEQYF.

The V call is TRBV6-1, the J call TRBJ2-7; 8 bases line up with TRBD1. Germline-derived CDR1 and CDR2 are MNHNS and SASEGT. The CDR3 spans 13 residues. Germline trimming cut 8 bases from V and 12 bases from J; bases unmatched to any gene: 15. The CDR3 region has the DNA TGTGCCAGCTTTGCCGGGGAAGGACAGGGAACGTACTTC. It codes for CASFAGEGQGTYF.

The rearrangement links TRBV7-6 to TRBJ2-2; D may correspond to TRBD1 or TRBD2 (5 bases each). The CDR3 covers 16 residues. Germline CDR1 and CDR2: SGHVS and FNYEAQ. Trimming cost V 1 base and J 6 bases, with 15 bases left between them. CDR3 coding DNA: TGTGCCAGCAGCTTAGGGGCCAGGGAGATTGCCGGGGAGCTGTTTTTT. Translated, it gives CASSLGAREIAGELFF.

This clone rates as medium-sized (0.01 to 0.1%). The chain recombines TRBV10-3 with TRBJ1-3; D unresolved. Per germline, CDR1 ENHRY and CDR2 SYGVKD. Deletions cut 0 bases from V and 2 bases from J, with 14 bases between. The CDR3 runs 17 residues. CDR3 nucleotides: TGTGCCATCAGTGAGTCTGGCCAGGCCGGCCCTGGAAACACCATATATTTT. Its protein product is CAISESGQAGPGNTIYF.

The chain couples TRBV6-5 to TRBJ2-1, with TRBD2 matching over 9 bases. V was pared by 4 bases and J by 9 bases, with 7 bases of the junction left unmatched. The CDR3 is 14 residues long. In germline, CDR1 is MNHEY, CDR2 SVGAGI. This chain's CDR3 is CASSFPGLASEQFF. CDR3 in DNA: TGTGCCAGCAGTTTCCCGGGACTAGCATCTGAGCAGTTCTTC.

The V call is TRBV6-5, the J call TRBJ1-2; tentatively, D is TRBD1 (6 bases). This CDR3 has 13 amino acids. CDR1 and CDR2 (germline): MNHEY, SVGAGI. V lost 2 bases, J lost 8 bases, and 12 bases lay in between. In DNA, the CDR3 is TGTGCCAGCAGTTACCCGGGGGCGGGGGGCTACACCTTC. Encoded protein: CASSYPGAGGYTF.

The gene calls are TRBV10-3 and TRBJ1-2; TRBD1 agrees at 12 bases. The length of the CDR3 is 17 residues. Germline V CDR1 and CDR2: ENHRY, SYGVKD. Germline trimming cut 2 bases from V and 7 bases from J; bases unmatched to any gene: 11. The CDR3: CAISELLPGQGAGGYTF. The DNA for the CDR3 is TGTGCCATCAGTGAGCTCCTACCGGGACAGGGGGCAGGTGGCTACACCTTC.

This clone was seen many times. Here the CDR3 DNA reads TGTGCCAGCAGCTTGACCCCCTCCTACGAGCAGTACTTC. Translation: CASSLTPSYEQYF. The chain combines TRBV11-2 with TRBJ2-7; D not certain. Looked up from germline, CDR1 is SGHAT and CDR2 is FQNNGV. The CDR3 has 13 residues. Trimming took off 3 bases at V and 0 bases at J, with 6 bases between the two ends.

The chain has TRBV30 and TRBJ1-1; possible D gene TRBD1, 5 bases. The ends were cut back, 0 bases at V and 4 bases at J, with 15 bases in the middle. The CDR3 spans 15 residues. Looked up from germline, CDR1 is GTSNPN and CDR2 is SVGIG (reference sequence). CDR3 loop: CAWSVPGRASTEAFF. In DNA form, the CDR3 reads TGTGCCTGGAGTGTTCCCGGCAGGGCCAGCACTGAAGCTTTCTTT. Full variable domain (missing parts from reference TRBV30 and TRBJ1-1): SQTIHQWPATLVQPVGSPLSLECTVEGTSNPNLYWYRQAAGRGLQLLFYSVGIGQISSEVPQNLSASRPQDRQFILSSKKLLLSDSGFYLCAWSVPGRASTEAFFGQGTRLTVV.

The chain uses TRBV6-5 and TRBJ2-1, with D maybe TRBD2 (6 bases). The ends were cut back, 4 bases at V and 8 bases at J, with 21 bases in the middle. CDR3 size: 16 residues. From germline, CDR1 is MNHEY and CDR2 SVGAGI. DNA of the CDR3: TGTGCCAGCAGTTTGACTAGTCTTGTGGGTAGGGATGAGCAGTTCTTC. Translation: CASSLTSLVGRDEQFF.

The chain uses TRBV7-3 and TRBJ2-5, with D perhaps TRBD2 (6 bases). Germline-derived CDR1 and CDR2 are SGHTA and FQGTGA. Trimming pared 4 bases from V and 1 base from J, leaving 16 bases between. This CDR3 is 16 amino acids long. DNA of the CDR3: TGTGCCAGCAGCTCCCCCGGGACTGCCAGCCAAGAGACCCAGTACTTC. Translating gives CASSSPGTASQETQYF.